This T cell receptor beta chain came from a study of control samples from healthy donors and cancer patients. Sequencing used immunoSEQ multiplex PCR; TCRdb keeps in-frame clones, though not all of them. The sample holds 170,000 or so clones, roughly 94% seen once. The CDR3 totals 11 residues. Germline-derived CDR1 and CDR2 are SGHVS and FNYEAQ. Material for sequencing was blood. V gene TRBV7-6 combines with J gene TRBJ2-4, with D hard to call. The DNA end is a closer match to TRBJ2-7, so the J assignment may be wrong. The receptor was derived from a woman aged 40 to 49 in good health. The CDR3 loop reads CASSRGVEQYF. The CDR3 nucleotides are TGTGCCAGCAGCCGTGGGGTCGAGCAGTACTTC.